One and the same sample provided the 21 T cell receptor beta chains below, sequenced in a study of T cells in localized non-small cell lung cancer. The repertoire was sequenced with immunoSEQ multiplex PCR; TCRdb's copy has only in-frame clones and lacks some. The sample has fewer than 25,000 clones; approximately 87% are singletons. This material consisted of peripheral blood, taken before any cancer treatment. These receptors were taken from a woman aged 40-75 years with stage I lung adenocarcinoma.

The chain employs TRBV6-1 and TRBJ1-1; 9 bases map to TRBD1. This CDR3 contains 13 residues. The germline gives CDR1 MNHNS, CDR2 SASEGT. V lost 8 bases and J lost 5; bases outside the gene matches: 6. This CDR3 is CASADRGITEAFF. CDR3 DNA sequence: TGTGCCAGCGCGGACAGGGGAATAACTGAAGCTTTCTTT.

This chain joins TRBV4-3 and TRBJ2-5; D possibly corresponds to TRBD1 (5 bases). Trimming took 3 bases from V and 1 from J, leaving 6 bases between them. Germline lookup yields CDR1 LGHNA and CDR2 YSLEER. The CDR3 runs to 13 residues. The chain's CDR3 is CASSHRVQETQYF. In DNA form, the CDR3 reads TGCGCCAGCAGCCACAGGGTCCAAGAGACCCAGTACTTC.

The chain links TRBV20-1 to TRBJ1-1, with D possibly matching TRBD1 (5 bases). V lost 6 bases and J 13 bases, leaving 18 bases between the germline ends. Germline loops: CDR1 DFQATT, CDR2 SNEGSKA (reference sequence). The length of the CDR3 is 11 residues. The CDR3 here is CSAKGPGLVFF. For the CDR3, the DNA is TGCAGTGCCAAGGGGCCGGGTCTGGTTTTCTTT.

This clone was counted a single time. This chain joins TRBV6-5 and TRBJ2-7; D is possibly TRBD1 (6 bases). The CDR3 contains 13 residues. Germline CDR1 is MNHEY and CDR2 is SVGAGI. V lost 9 bases, J lost 2 bases, and 14 bases lay in between. Written as DNA, the CDR3 is TGTGCCAGTCAGGGGAGCAGTGCCTACGAGCAGTACTTC. Its translation: CASQGSSAYEQYF.

V usage is TRBV27 and J usage is TRBJ2-5; 9 positions agree with TRBD1. The CDR3 spans 16 residues. The trim removed 4 bases at V and 5 bases at J, leaving 11 bases unmatched. Germline V gives CDR1 MNHEY, CDR2 SMNVEV (reference sequence). CDR3 sequence: CASSSGQGRRRETQYF. Here the CDR3 DNA reads TGTGCCAGCAGTTCCGGACAGGGGCGGCGGAGGGAGACCCAGTACTTC.

The gene calls are TRBV6-6 and TRBJ1-1, with TRBD1 as a possible D gene (5 bases). The germline gives CDR1 MNHNY, CDR2 SVGAGI (reference sequence). Trimming cost V 2 bases and J 6 bases, with 10 bases left between them. The CDR3 has 13 residues. CDR3 sequence: CASSYRGASEAFF. The CDR3 nucleotides read TGTGCCAGCAGTTACCGCGGGGCGTCTGAAGCTTTCTTT.

The CDR3 nucleotides read TGTGCCAGCAGTGACTCTAGCGGGGGGAGCACAGATACGCAGTATTTT. This sequence encodes CASSDSSGGSTDTQYF. The V gene is TRBV6-4, the J gene TRBJ2-3; TRBD2 aligns across 10 bases. CDR3 size: 16 residues. CDR1 and CDR2 from the germline V gene are MRHNA and SNTAGT. J gave up 0 bases and V 0 bases, and 0 bases lay outside the gene matches.

V usage is TRBV7-9 and J usage is TRBJ1-1, with TRBD1 matching over 10 bases. V was clipped by 5 bases and J by 6 bases; unmatched bases: 9. CDR3 length equals 15 residues. Germline V gene lookup returns CDR1 SEHNR and CDR2 FQNEAQ (reference sequence). CDR3 region: CASSLTGTGAPEAFF. DNA for the CDR3: TGTGCCAGCAGCCTAACCGGGACAGGGGCCCCTGAAGCTTTCTTT.

The chain links TRBV2 to TRBJ2-5, with TRBD1 identical over 10 bases. The CDR3 loop spans 14 amino acids. Germline V CDR1 and CDR2: SNHLY, FYNNEI. Unmatched junction bases numbered 5, after V lost 4 bases and J lost 6 bases. CDR3 coding DNA: TGTGCCAGCAGTGCGACAGGGGGCTGGCAGACCCAGTACTTC. It yields the protein CASSATGGWQTQYF.

This clone was counted between two and nine times. J is TRBJ1-6 and V is TRBV27; a possible D gene is TRBD1 (5 bases). Per germline, CDR1 MNHEY and CDR2 SMNVEV (reference sequence). Trimming stripped 8 bases from V and 9 bases from J, with 17 bases between. This CDR3 has 14 residues. For the CDR3, the DNA is TGTGCCAGCCGGGGCTGGGGGATCGGTTCACCCCTCCACTTT. It is translated as CASRGWGIGSPLHF.

The V gene is TRBV5-1, the J gene TRBJ2-1, with D possibly being TRBD2 (6 bases). V lost 0 bases and J 3 bases, leaving 10 bases between the germline ends. Germline V CDR1 and CDR2: SGHRS, YFSETQ. The CDR3 spans 15 residues. In nucleotides, the CDR3 is TGCGCCAGCAGCTTGGAGGTTAGCGGCTACAATGAGCAGTTCTTC. This gives the protein CASSLEVSGYNEQFF.

This chain links TRBV9 with TRBJ2-2; TRBD2 matches 10 bases. CDR3 length equals 16 residues. V lost 4 bases and J lost 0; bases outside the gene matches: 3. The V gene's germline CDR1 is SGDLS and CDR2 YYNGEE. The CDR3 nucleotides read TGTGCCAGCAGCCTAAGCGGGGGGGCGAACACCGGGGAGCTGTTTTTT. It is translated as CASSLSGGANTGELFF. The whole variable domain, filled in from reference TRBV9 and TRBJ2-2, reads DSGVTQTPKHLITATGQRVTLRCSPRSGDLSVYWYQQSLDQGLQFLIQYYNGEERAKGNILERFSAQQFPDLHSELNLSSLELGDSALYFCASSLSGGANTGELFFGEGSRLTVL.

The rearrangement joins TRBV7-8 to TRBJ1-6; 7 bases match TRBD1. The CDR3 has 15 residues. Germline V gene lookup returns CDR1 SGHVS and CDR2 FQNEAQ. V shed 3 bases and J 10 bases; nucleotides not matched to a gene: 9. The CDR3 DNA is TGTGCCAGCAGCTTCAGGGGGTTCACTTTCTCACCCCTCCACTTT. Translated, it gives CASSFRGFTFSPLHF.

This chain joins TRBV9 and TRBJ1-6; D may be TRBD1 (6 bases). Germline assignment: CDR1 SGDLS and CDR2 YYNGEE. V lost 3 bases and J lost 9, with 16 bases in between. The CDR3 totals 15 residues. The CDR3 nucleotides are TGTGCCAGCAGCGCAGACATACAGGGTATTTCACCCCTCCACTTT. It codes for CASSADIQGISPLHF.

The chain is built from TRBV5-1 and TRBJ1-3; D call uncertain. This CDR3 is built from 17 residues. Between the trimmed V and J ends, which lost 2 bases and 0 bases, there was a span of 15 bases. Germline CDR1 reads SGHRS; CDR2 reads YFSETQ. As DNA, the CDR3 is TGCGCCAGCAGCTTAAATGCGGTCGTCGACTCTGGAAACACCATATATTTT. Translating it yields CASSLNAVVDSGNTIYF.

The genes are TRBV6-4 and TRBJ2-5, with D perhaps TRBD1 or TRBD2 (5 bases each). Trimming removed 5 bases at V and 2 bases at J, with 9 bases between. The CDR3 consists of 13 residues. CDR1 and CDR2 from the germline V gene are MRHNA and SNTAGT. CDR3 DNA: TGTGCCAGCAGTCCCGGGGCTCAAGAGACCCAGTACTTC. Translating gives CASSPGAQETQYF.

V and J are TRBV29-1 and TRBJ2-3, with 12 bases that match TRBD1. This CDR3 is 16 amino acids long. J was trimmed by 1 base and V by 4 bases; bases with no gene match: 6. Germline-derived CDR1 and CDR2 are SQVTM and ANQGSEA. CDR3 coding DNA: TGCAGCGTTGGGATGGGGACAGGGGGCGGCACAGATACGCAGTATTTT. This gives the protein CSVGMGTGGGTDTQYF.

J is TRBJ2-7 and V is TRBV18; TRBD1 matches 8 bases. The CDR3 spans 14 residues. Germline V gene sequence: CDR1 KGHSH, CDR2 LQKENI. V lost 3 bases, J lost 4 bases, and 5 bases stayed unmatched. In DNA, the CDR3 is TGTGCCAGCTCACCGCAGGGGGCGGATTACGAGCAGTACTTC. The encoded protein is CASSPQGADYEQYF. Supplemented by reference TRBV18 and TRBJ2-7, the full variable domain reads NAGVMQNPRHLVRRRGQEARLRCSPMKGHSHVYWYRQLPEEGLKFMVYLQKENIIDESGMPKERFSAEFPKEGPSILRIQQVVRGDSAAYFCASSPQGADYEQYFGPGTRLTVT.

V usage is TRBV27 and J usage is TRBJ2-7; possibly TRBD2 for D (6 bases). Trimming shortened V by 6 bases and J by 3 bases, and 12 bases separated the two germline ends. This CDR3 comprises 13 residues. Germline CDR1 is MNHEY and CDR2 is SMNVEV (reference sequence). As DNA, the CDR3 is TGTGCCAGCAGCGGGACGGGAGACTACGAGCAGTACTTC. Encoded protein: CASSGTGDYEQYF.

V gene TRBV19 combines with J gene TRBJ2-3; D is undetermined. This CDR3 has 15 residues. The V gene's germline CDR1 is LNHDA and CDR2 SQIVND (reference sequence). V was clipped by 3 bases and J by 0 bases, with 10 bases between them. The CDR3 DNA is TGTGCCAGTAGTATTAACTACCTTAGCACAGATACGCAGTATTTT. This translates into CASSINYLSTDTQYF.

The genes are TRBV18 and TRBJ2-3, with TRBD2 matching 12 bases. V shed 0 bases and J 8 bases; nucleotides not matched to a gene: 6. The germline CDR1 and CDR2 sequences are KGHSH and LQKENI. This CDR3 contains 16 residues. The DNA for the CDR3 is TGTGCCAGCTCACCACCGGCCCTAGCGGGGGGGCCTACGCAGTATTTT. Translated, it gives CASSPPALAGGPTQYF.